These 18 T cell receptor beta chains share one sample of origin, sequenced in a study of blood T cell repertoires in COVID-19. Repertoires were generated with immunoSEQ multiplex PCR, while TCRdb's copy carries only in-frame clones and drops some. The sample comprises around 330,000 clones, roughly 86% of which are singletons, and around 8.9% rests with the top ten. Sequenced sample: PBMCs or T cells enriched from blood (not recorded which). Receptors were obtained from a woman between 18 and 29 years old who had recovered from COVID-19.

V usage is TRBV12-3 or TRBV12-4 and J usage is TRBJ1-2; no firm D call. Trimming left V 5 bases short and J 0 bases short, with 4 bases between. The CDR3 is made up of 12 amino acids. Here the CDR3 reads CASSITNYGYTF. The CDR3 DNA reads TGTGCCAGCAGTATAACTAACTATGGCTACACCTTC.

V and J are TRBV3-1 (or the pseudogene TRBV3-2) and TRBJ2-5; tentative D call: TRBD2 (6 bases). The CDR3 length is 18 residues. V was clipped by 4 bases and J by 7 bases, with 28 bases between them. Germline V gene sequence: CDR1 LGHDT, CDR2 YNNKEL (reference sequence). The CDR3 bases are TGTGCCAGCAGCCTAAGACTAGGGGCGGAGGGGTTCGTGGGGACCCAGTACTTC. Translating it yields CASSLRLGAEGFVGTQYF.

The rearrangement links TRBV10-2 to TRBJ2-1, with 8 positions matching TRBD1. The germline gives CDR1 WSHSY, CDR2 SAAADI. The CDR3 runs 14 residues. Trimming took 3 bases from V and 8 from J; bases not matched to a gene: 6. The DNA for the CDR3 is TGCGCCAGCAGTGATTGGGCAGGGGGCGATGAGCAGTTCTTC. Translating it yields CASSDWAGGDEQFF.

The chain employs TRBV25-1 and TRBJ1-2; 12 nucleotides line up with TRBD1. In germline, CDR1 is MGHDK, CDR2 SYGVNS. With V trimmed by 4 bases and J by 8 bases, 5 bases remained unmatched. The CDR3 is 14 amino acids. CDR3 sequence: CASSVGDRGLGYTF. CDR3 sequence (DNA): TGTGCCAGCAGTGTGGGGGACAGGGGGCTAGGCTACACCTTC.

The DNA of the CDR3 is TGCGCCAGCAGTCGCCCAGGGGGCTTCACTGAAGCTTTCTTT. Protein sequence: CASSRPGGFTEAFF. The V gene is TRBV23-1, the J gene TRBJ1-1; TRBD1 matches 8 bases. TRBV23-1 is designated an ORF whose function remains uncertain. Trimming at V came to 4 bases and at J to 4 bases, leaving 5 bases not matched to a gene. CDR3 length equals 14 residues.

This chain joins TRBV19 and TRBJ2-7, with a possible D match to TRBD1 (6 bases). CDR3 length equals 13 residues. V was trimmed by 4 bases and J by 7 bases, leaving 14 bases between them. Germline CDR1 is LNHDA and CDR2 is SQIVND (reference sequence). DNA of the CDR3: TGTGCCAGTAGTACTACGACAACAGGGGAGCAGTACTTC. Amino acid sequence: CASSTTTTGEQYF.

The rearrangement joins TRBV24-1 to TRBJ2-3; possible D gene TRBD2, 5 bases. The V gene's germline CDR1 is KGHDR and CDR2 SFDVKD. V was clipped by 3 bases and J by 3 bases, with 6 bases between them. This CDR3 spans 13 amino acids. The CDR3 here is CATSDSGTDTQYF. The CDR3 bases are TGTGCCACCAGTGATAGCGGAACAGATACGCAGTATTTT.

A word on this clone: In the same sample, other DNA sequences code for this CDR3. V usage is TRBV28 and J usage is TRBJ2-7; 7 bases align to TRBD1. Unmatched junction bases numbered 2, after V lost 5 bases and J lost 1 base. This CDR3 spans 13 amino acids. Looked up from germline, CDR1 is MDHEN and CDR2 is SYDVKM. In DNA form, the CDR3 reads TGTGCCAGCAGTCCGGGACAGTCCTACGAGCAGTACTTC. Its protein is CASSPGQSYEQYF.

This clone showed up just once. J is TRBJ2-5 and V is TRBV5-1, with 7 bases matching TRBD1. The CDR3 extends over 14 amino acids. Germline values: CDR1 SGHRS, CDR2 YFSETQ. The junction had 4 bases not matched to a gene; V was cut back by 4 bases and J by 1 base. CDR3 in amino acids: CASSPQGVQETQYF. CDR3 DNA sequence: TGCGCCAGCAGCCCTCAGGGGGTCCAAGAGACCCAGTACTTC.

The chain recombines TRBV27 with TRBJ1-5; D gene uncertain. The germline V gene encodes CDR1 MNHEY and CDR2 SMNVEV (reference sequence). The CDR3 spans 16 residues. Trimming pared 5 bases from V and 1 base from J, leaving 15 bases between. CDR3 in amino acids: CASSPPDAGSNQPQHF. DNA for the CDR3: TGTGCCAGCAGTCCACCGGACGCGGGGAGCAATCAGCCCCAGCATTTT.

This clone was detected only once. The rearrangement uses TRBV13 and TRBJ1-3; D gene unclear. Germline CDR1 is PRHDT and CDR2 is FYEKMQ (reference sequence). The ends were cut back, 0 bases at V and 0 bases at J, with 9 bases in the middle. The CDR3 is 16 amino acids. CDR3 sequence (DNA): TGTGCCAGCAGCTTAGGAGGCAGGATCTCTGGAAACACCATATATTTT. Its protein is CASSLGGRISGNTIYF.

The rearrangement joins TRBV4-3 to TRBJ1-4; D is uncertain. The CDR3 covers 15 residues. Germline values: CDR1 LGHNA, CDR2 YSLEER. With 3 bases removed from V and 8 bases from J, the gap between germline ends came to 16 bases. The CDR3 region is CASSQIGIRYEKLFF. CDR3 nucleotide sequence: TGCGCCAGCAGCCAGATCGGGATTAGGTACGAAAAACTGTTTTTT.

Regarding this clone: Other DNA sequences in this specimen translate into the identical CDR3. This chain connects TRBV27 to TRBJ2-2; D is unclear. V lost 2 bases to trimming and J lost 5 bases, with 3 bases between them. Germline CDR1 and CDR2: MNHEY and SMNVEV (reference sequence). The CDR3 has 12 residues. The DNA of the CDR3 is TGTGCCAGCAGTTTACTGACCGGGGAGCTGTTTTTT. Protein sequence: CASSLLTGELFF.

The chain links TRBV5-1 to TRBJ2-5; D uncertain. CDR1 and CDR2 from the germline V gene are SGHRS and YFSETQ. The germline V and J ends were trimmed by 2 bases and 2 bases, with 4 bases remaining between them. The CDR3 runs to 12 residues. CDR3 region: CASSFQQETQYF. The DNA of the CDR3 is TGCGCCAGCAGCTTTCAACAAGAGACCCAGTACTTC.

The table lists this clone with a few counts. The CDR3 is CASSPLFSDRELYTEAFF. As DNA, the CDR3 is TGTGCCAGCAGCCCCCTCTTTTCCGACAGGGAGTTATACACTGAAGCTTTCTTT. The rearrangement uses TRBV3-1 (or the pseudogene TRBV3-2) and TRBJ1-1; 7 nucleotides align to TRBD1. The CDR3 length is 18 residues. The ends lost 4 bases at V and 3 bases at J; junction bases unmatched: 17. From germline, CDR1 is LGHDT and CDR2 YNNKEL (reference sequence).

The rearrangement joins TRBV18 to TRBJ1-5; D is possibly TRBD1 (6 bases). CDR1 and CDR2 (germline): KGHSH, LQKENI. V dropped 10 bases and J dropped 6 bases, with 16 bases sitting between them. The CDR3 runs to 13 residues. For the CDR3, the DNA is TGTGCCACCGAACGGGACAAGGGTCAGCCCCAGCATTTT. Its translation: CATERDKGQPQHF. Based on the CDR3 plus reference TRBV18 and TRBJ1-5, the full variable domain is NAGVMQNPRHLVRRRGQEARLRCSPMKGHSHVYWYRQLPEEGLKFMVYLQKENIIDESGMPKERFSAEFPKEGPSILRIQQVVRGDSAAYFCATERDKGQPQHFGDGTRLSIL.

The chain is built from TRBV14 and TRBJ2-2, with D perhaps matching TRBD1 (6 bases). The CDR3 has 15 residues. CDR1 and CDR2 from the germline V gene are SGHDN and FVKESK. Trimming took 4 bases from V and 0 from J, leaving 9 bases between them. The CDR3 DNA follows: TGTGCCAGCAGCCGAAACAGGGCGAACACCGGGGAGCTGTTTTTT. The encoded protein is CASSRNRANTGELFF.

The genes are TRBV7-9 and TRBJ1-2; 8 bases map to TRBD1. Germline trimming cut 4 bases from V and 2 bases from J; bases unmatched to any gene: 18. CDR3 length: 19 residues. The germline gives CDR1 SEHNR, CDR2 FQNEAQ (reference sequence). Here the CDR3 DNA reads TGTGCCAGCAGCTCTCCCCGGGACAGGACTCCTAACTTCAACTATGGCTACACCTTC. Translated, it gives CASSSPRDRTPNFNYGYTF.